The 29 T cell receptor beta chains below all came from one sample that was sequenced in a study of shared clonotypes between healthy human individuals. TCRdb's table, derived via immunoSEQ multiplex PCR, lists solely in-frame clones and lacks some. The top ten hold roughly 0.62% of the sample, which has over 850,000 clones, about 84% seen once. The sequenced material came from memory CD4+ T cells from PBMCs. Subset described: CD45RA-negative fraction. The receptors shown here come from a man in his late teens or twenties in good health. Some clones in this sample may be carry-over from other donors' samples.

The chain joins TRBV7-2 to TRBJ1-5; D unclear. The germline gives CDR1 SGHTA, CDR2 FQGNSA. Trimming shortened V by 1 base and J by 4 bases, and 11 bases separated the two germline ends. The CDR3 runs to 15 residues. The CDR3 loop reads CASSLGQAQNQPQHF. The CDR3 nucleotides read TGTGCCAGCAGCTTAGGGCAGGCTCAAAATCAGCCCCAGCATTTT.

The rearrangement joins TRBV19 to TRBJ2-7; a weak D match, TRBD1 (5 bases). Germline CDR1 is LNHDA and CDR2 is SQIVND (reference sequence). The V end was cut by 4 bases, the J end by 3 bases, with 10 bases between. There are 13 residues in the CDR3. CDR3 sequence: CASSTAQGYEQYF. The CDR3, as DNA: TGTGCCAGTAGTACGGCGCAGGGCTACGAGCAGTACTTC.

The chain is built from TRBV11-2 and TRBJ2-2; TRBD2 aligns across 7 bases. With 5 bases clipped from V and 6 bases from J, the junction kept 6 bases outside the gene matches. CDR3 length: 14 amino acids. Germline V lookup: CDR1 SGHAT, CDR2 FQNNGV. CDR3 bases: TGTGCCAGCAGCGCCGGGGGGAGGGCCGGGGAGCTGTTTTTT. Protein: CASSAGGRAGELFF.

The chain carries TRBV5-1 and TRBJ2-3; tentatively, D is TRBD2 (6 bases). CDR3 size: 16 residues. From germline, CDR1 is SGHRS and CDR2 YFSETQ. Between the trimmed V and J ends, which lost 2 bases and 0 bases, there was a span of 13 bases. CDR3 nucleotides: TGCGCCAGCAGCTTTGGTAGCGGCTATAGCACAGATACGCAGTATTTT. It codes for CASSFGSGYSTDTQYF.

The table lists this clone with a count of one. This CDR3 is also generated by other DNA sequences in the sample. This chain connects TRBV7-9 to TRBJ1-5, with a weak D call TRBD1 (5 bases). CDR1 and CDR2 from the germline V gene are SEHNR and FQNEAQ (reference sequence). The CDR3 consists of 13 residues. With 4 bases removed from V and 4 bases from J, the gap between germline ends came to 8 bases. CDR3 in amino acids: CASSSQGNQPQHF. Here the CDR3 DNA reads TGTGCCAGCAGCTCTCAGGGAAATCAGCCCCAGCATTTT.

This clone was counted between two and nine times. The genes are TRBV28 and TRBJ1-5; the D is unclear. Per the germline V gene, CDR1 is MDHEN and CDR2 is SYDVKM. CDR3 size: 15 residues. V shed 3 bases and J shed 2 bases, with 11 bases lying between them. Here the CDR3 reads CASSFSSARNQPQHF. CDR3 nucleotides: TGTGCCAGCAGTTTTAGCAGTGCTCGCAATCAGCCCCAGCATTTT.

The V gene is TRBV4-1, the J gene TRBJ1-1, with D perhaps TRBD1 (6 bases). V lost 1 base, J lost 1 base, and 13 bases lay in between. Per germline, CDR1 MGHRA and CDR2 YSYEKL. The CDR3 length is 16 residues. In DNA form, the CDR3 reads TGCGCCAGCAGCCAAGGGGACGGACAGAGGAACACTGAAGCTTTCTTT. Translated: CASSQGDGQRNTEAFF.

The genes are TRBV6-4 and TRBJ2-2; D is uncertain. Germline loops: CDR1 MRHNA, CDR2 SNTAGT. Trimming pared 4 bases from V and 7 bases from J, leaving 7 bases between. This CDR3 is built from 12 residues. Here the CDR3 reads CASSGRNGELFF. CDR3 coding DNA: TGTGCCAGCAGTGGGAGAAACGGGGAGCTGTTTTTT.

The chain joins TRBV28 to TRBJ1-5, with D uncertain. Trimming removed 8 bases from V and 2 bases from J, with 7 bases in between. This CDR3 is 12 amino acids long. CDR1 is MDHEN and CDR2 is SYDVKM in the germline V gene. CDR3 DNA: TGTGCCAGCGGCCTTGGCAATCAGCCCCAGCATTTT. The encoded protein is CASGLGNQPQHF.

This clone was picked up one time. CDR3 in amino acids: CASSSNRGRETQYF. The CDR3 DNA is TGTGCCAGCTCATCCAACCGTGGGCGGGAGACCCAGTACTTC. The chain uses TRBV18 and TRBJ2-5; D not resolved. Trimming took off 5 bases at V and 5 bases at J, with 15 bases between the two ends. Germline V gives CDR1 KGHSH, CDR2 LQKENI. The CDR3 has 14 amino acids.

The rearrangement joins TRBV5-6 to TRBJ2-1; TRBD2 might be the D (6 bases). The V end lost 0 bases, the J end lost 0 bases, and 10 bases lay between the germline ends. CDR1 is SGHDT, CDR2 YYEEEE, per germline. The CDR3 runs to 16 residues. The CDR3 nucleotides are TGTGCCAGCAGCTTGGTGGGCGGGGACTCCTACAATGAGCAGTTCTTC. Translating it yields CASSLVGGDSYNEQFF.

This clone has more than one count but fewer than ten. This chain's CDR3 is CAISGTDSNTGELFF. The CDR3 DNA reads as TGTGCCATCAGCGGGACAGATTCGAACACCGGGGAGCTGTTTTTT. This chain uses TRBV10-3 with TRBJ2-2, with 7 bases aligning to TRBD1. Per the germline V gene, CDR1 is ENHRY and CDR2 is SYGVKD. The ends lost 6 bases at V and 0 bases at J; junction bases unmatched: 4. The CDR3 is 15 residues long.

This clone was counted a few times. The CDR3 protein is CATSRDQAGVNEQFF. CDR3 DNA sequence: TGTGCCACCAGCAGAGATCAGGCCGGGGTCAATGAGCAGTTCTTC. The V and J genes are TRBV15 and TRBJ2-1; tentative D call: TRBD2 (5 bases). V was clipped by 0 bases and J by 6 bases, with 12 bases between them. There are 15 residues in the CDR3. CDR1 LNHNV and CDR2 YYDKDF come from the germline V gene (reference sequence).

This clone has more than one count but fewer than ten. The rearrangement uses TRBV27 and TRBJ1-5; TRBD1 aligns across 9 bases. Trimming took 6 bases from V and 4 from J; bases not matched to a gene: 7. This CDR3 is 15 amino acids long. Germline V gene data show CDR1 as MNHEY and CDR2 as SMNVEV (reference sequence). The CDR3 here is CASRESQGANQPQHF. The DNA of the CDR3 is TGTGCCAGCAGGGAGTCACAGGGGGCTAATCAGCCCCAGCATTTT.

J is TRBJ2-5 and V is TRBV6-5; 7 bases fit TRBD1. The CDR3 contains 14 residues. V lost 6 bases and J lost 5; bases outside the gene matches: 9. Germline lookup yields CDR1 MNHEY and CDR2 SVGAGI. The CDR3 region is CASSRDRDVETQYF. The CDR3 region has the DNA TGTGCCAGCAGCAGGGACAGAGACGTGGAGACCCAGTACTTC.

The genes are TRBV7-9 and TRBJ2-3; D gene ambiguous. This CDR3 has 12 amino acids. Germline lookup yields CDR1 SEHNR and CDR2 FQNEAQ (reference sequence). V was pared by 5 bases and J by 2 bases, with 5 bases between. CDR3 loop: CASSTLTDTQYF. The CDR3 region has the DNA TGTGCCAGCAGCACTCTCACAGATACGCAGTATTTT.

The rearrangement uses TRBV11-2 and TRBJ2-7; 7 nucleotides line up with TRBD2. Germline CDR1 is SGHAT and CDR2 is FQNNGV. The CDR3 runs 13 residues. The ends lost 5 bases at V and 3 bases at J; junction bases unmatched: 4. CDR3 amino acids: CASSRTSIYEQYF. The CDR3 coding sequence is TGTGCCAGCAGCCGGACTAGTATCTACGAGCAGTACTTC.

V usage is TRBV7-9 and J usage is TRBJ1-4; possibly TRBD1 for D (5 bases). The CDR3 extends over 15 amino acids. Germline assignment: CDR1 SEHNR and CDR2 FQNEAQ (reference sequence). Trimming removed 4 bases at V and 4 bases at J, with 13 bases between. As DNA, the CDR3 is TGTGCCAGCAGCTCGTCGGGGCACTTTAATGAAAAACTGTTTTTT. It codes for CASSSSGHFNEKLFF.

This chain joins TRBV11-2 and TRBJ2-2; no clear D gene. Germline V gene data show CDR1 as SGHAT and CDR2 as FQNNGV. The CDR3 runs 14 residues. Trimming pared 7 bases from V and 7 bases from J, leaving 16 bases between. CDR3 protein: CASTSLGYSGELFF. The CDR3 region has the DNA TGTGCCAGCACGAGCTTAGGGTACAGCGGGGAGCTGTTTTTT.

The chain links TRBV18 to TRBJ1-1; 7 bases line up with TRBD1. V was pared by 4 bases and J by 3 bases, with 8 bases of the junction left unmatched. The CDR3 extends over 15 amino acids. From germline, CDR1 is KGHSH and CDR2 LQKENI. The CDR3 spells CASSQNRGLDTEAFF. CDR3 DNA sequence: TGTGCCAGCTCACAGAACAGGGGTCTGGACACTGAAGCTTTCTTT. Full variable domain (rest looked up from reference TRBV18 and TRBJ1-1): NAGVMQNPRHLVRRRGQEARLRCSPMKGHSHVYWYRQLPEEGLKFMVYLQKENIIDESGMPKERFSAEFPKEGPSILRIQQVVRGDSAAYFCASSQNRGLDTEAFFGQGTRLTVV.

This clone showed up many times. This rearrangement joins TRBV19 to TRBJ1-5; 11 positions match TRBD1. The V segment lost 2 bases and the J segment 7 bases; nucleotides outside the gene matches: 10. The CDR3 is 17 residues long. Germline V gene lookup returns CDR1 LNHDA and CDR2 SQIVND (reference sequence). For the CDR3, the DNA is TGTGCCAGTAGTATATCTTTGGGACAGGGGGTGAGACAGCCCCAGCATTTT. This encodes CASSISLGQGVRQPQHF.

This clone was counted a single time. The chain is built from TRBV19 and TRBJ1-2, with D perhaps matching TRBD1 (5 bases). Germline loops: CDR1 LNHDA, CDR2 SQIVND (reference sequence). Trimming pared 6 bases from V and 4 bases from J, leaving 12 bases between. The CDR3 contains 13 residues. The CDR3 nucleotides read TGTGCCAGTAGGGAGGGGTTCACCTATGGCTACACCTTC. This translates into CASREGFTYGYTF.

The chain's CDR3 is CASSVDRGTNTGELFF. CDR3 nucleotide sequence: TGTGCCAGCAGCGTTGACAGGGGGACGAACACCGGGGAGCTGTTTTTT. The V call is TRBV9, the J call TRBJ2-2; 9 bases map to TRBD1. Germline CDR1 is SGDLS and CDR2 is YYNGEE. CDR3 length: 16 residues. V lost 2 bases and J lost 0; bases outside the gene matches: 2.

The chain combines TRBV28 with TRBJ2-2; TRBD1 matches 7 bases. CDR1 and CDR2 (germline): MDHEN, SYDVKM. The CDR3 extends over 14 amino acids. V lost 3 bases and J lost 3; bases outside the gene matches: 1. In DNA form, the CDR3 reads TGTGCCAGCAGTTTGGACAGGTACACCGGGGAGCTGTTTTTT. It yields the protein CASSLDRYTGELFF.

Turning to this clone: The same CDR3 arises from other DNA sequences in this sample as well. The rearrangement uses TRBV30 and TRBJ2-5; 8 bases align to TRBD2. Per the germline V gene, CDR1 is GTSNPN and CDR2 is SVGIG (reference sequence). This CDR3 region has 14 residues. The ends lost 0 bases at V and 4 bases at J; junction bases unmatched: 4. This CDR3 is CAWSVGLAGETQYF. The CDR3 DNA sequence: TGTGCCTGGAGTGTCGGCCTAGCGGGAGAGACCCAGTACTTC.

A single count supports this clone. A read error may be the cause here, since a much bigger clone is one base away. The identical CDR3 is also encoded by other nucleotide sequences in the sample. This sequence joins TRBV10-3 and TRBJ1-2; 7 nucleotides agree with TRBD1. Germline trimming cut 4 bases from V and 4 bases from J; bases unmatched to any gene: 3. This CDR3 comprises 13 residues. CDR1 and CDR2 from the germline V gene are ENHRY and SYGVKD. This CDR3 reads CAISVGQSYGYTF. The DNA of the CDR3 is TGTGCCATCAGTGTGGGACAGAGCTATGGCTACACCTTC.

The chain uses TRBV28 and TRBJ1-2; D ambiguous. The CDR3 has 16 residues. Trimming stripped 2 bases from V and 2 bases from J, with 15 bases between. Germline V lookup: CDR1 MDHEN, CDR2 SYDVKM. This chain's CDR3 is CASSLRAENLNYGYTF. DNA of the CDR3: TGTGCCAGCAGTTTAAGGGCGGAGAATCTCAACTATGGCTACACCTTC.

Concerning this clone itself: This could be a read error, since a much larger clone is one nucleotide away. Other DNA sequences from this sample encode an identical CDR3 as well. The CDR3: CASSLAEGTEAFF. The CDR3 nucleotides read TGTGCCAGCAGCTTAGCTGAGGGCACTGAAGCCTTCTTT. The chain is built from TRBV7-9 and TRBJ1-1; D remains unclear. Germline V gene sequence: CDR1 SEHNR, CDR2 FQNEAQ (reference sequence). The CDR3 extends over 13 amino acids.

The V call is TRBV30, the J call TRBJ2-3; TRBD1 or TRBD2 may be the D gene (7 bases each). Germline CDR1 reads GTSNPN; CDR2 reads SVGIG (reference sequence). The germline V and J ends were trimmed by 1 base and 4 bases, with 12 bases remaining between them. The CDR3 has 14 amino acids. The CDR3 bases are TGTGCCTGGAGTGACAGGGGAGGGGCAGATACGCAGTATTTT. Translation gives CAWSDRGGADTQYF.